These 13 T cell receptor beta chains share one sample of origin, sequenced in a study of blood T cells in healthy people across ages. A sample-barcoded 5' primer and a J-beta primer mix were used in a second PCR of about 7 to 11 cycles. One entry per CDR3 protein, called by TCRdb with MiXCR from the 5' RACE reads. The sample consists of 700,000 to 900,000 distinct CDR3 sequences, about 53% of them appearing once. Sequenced: blood. These receptors were collected from an elderly man in good health.

This clonotype has a handful of counts. The gene calls are TRBV6-5 and TRBJ2-4, with 7 bases fitting TRBD1. V trimming: 6 bases; J trimming: 13 bases; junction bases outside the gene matches: 18. The CDR3 has 15 residues. CDR1 is MNHEY, CDR2 SVGAGI, per germline. The CDR3 DNA is TGTGCCAGCAGGTTCCCGGGACAGCCGCCTTGGGAGCAGTACTTC. This sequence encodes CASRFPGQPPWEQYF.

This clonotype appeared a few times. J is TRBJ2-3 and V is TRBV29-1; tentative D call: TRBD2 (6 bases). CDR1 is SQVTM, CDR2 ANQGSEA, per germline. V dropped 0 bases and J dropped 6 bases, with 7 bases sitting between them. CDR3 length: 12 residues. This CDR3 reads CSVEDGGDTQYF. The CDR3 DNA reads TGCAGCGTTGAAGATGGGGGGGATACGCAGTATTTT.

This chain links TRBV11-2 with TRBJ2-3, with TRBD2 identical over 9 bases. Germline V gives CDR1 SGHAT, CDR2 FQNNGV. Trimming removed 5 bases from V and 14 bases from J; junction bases left unmatched: 23. The CDR3 is 17 residues long. The CDR3 coding sequence is TGTGCCAGCAGCCCTCAGCCGGGACTAGCATCGGCCAGATACGCGTATTTT. It is translated as CASSPQPGLASARYAYF.

This clonotype has at least ten counts. The chain carries TRBV6-2 or TRBV6-3 and TRBJ2-2; D tentatively reads TRBD1 or TRBD2 (6 bases each). V was shortened by 4 bases and J by 5 bases, with 11 bases between the two germline ends. Looked up from germline, CDR1 is MNHEY and CDR2 is SVGEGT. The CDR3 has 14 residues. This CDR3 is CASSWGALTGELFF. DNA for the CDR3: TGTGCCAGCAGTTGGGGGGCCCTTACCGGGGAGCTGTTTTTT.

The chain employs TRBV7-2 and TRBJ2-7; D is undetermined. V lost 5 bases to trimming and J lost 6 bases, with 14 bases between them. This CDR3 spans 13 amino acids. CDR1 is SGHTA, CDR2 FQGNSA, per germline. The CDR3 protein is CASSPTWVGEQYF. The CDR3 DNA reads as TGTGCCAGCAGCCCGACATGGGTCGGCGAGCAGTACTTC.

This clonotype was recorded only once. The gene calls are TRBV5-1 and TRBJ2-5, with 7 positions matching TRBD2. The CDR3 extends over 17 amino acids. Germline CDR1 reads SGHRS; CDR2 reads YFSETQ. The V and J ends lost 0 bases and 2 bases, in that order; junction bases with no gene match: 10. The CDR3 reads CASSLDPSGVLQETQYF. The CDR3 DNA sequence: TGCGCCAGCAGCTTGGATCCCAGCGGGGTTCTTCAAGAGACCCAGTACTTC.

The chain links TRBV24-1 to TRBJ1-2; the D gene is possibly TRBD1 (6 bases). V lost 2 bases to trimming and J lost 1 base, with 10 bases between them. The CDR3 has 15 amino acids. Per the germline V gene, CDR1 is KGHDR and CDR2 is SFDVKD. This CDR3 reads CATSDSGGGNYGYTF. CDR3 nucleotide sequence: TGTGCCACCAGTGATTCTGGAGGGGGTAACTATGGCTACACCTTC.

This chain uses TRBV9 with TRBJ1-4, with no clear D. The germline V gene encodes CDR1 SGDLS and CDR2 YYNGEE. The CDR3 runs 15 residues. With 3 bases removed from V and 3 bases from J, the gap between germline ends came to 12 bases. The DNA for the CDR3 is TGTGCCAGCAGCGGAGCGACGGGAGCTAATGAAAAACTGTTTTTT. This translates into CASSGATGANEKLFF.

The table lists this clonotype with a few counts. J is TRBJ2-5 and V is TRBV29-1, with D possibly being TRBD1 (6 bases). From germline, CDR1 is SQVTM and CDR2 ANQGSEA. CDR3 length: 14 residues. V was shortened by 7 bases and J by 2 bases, with 17 bases between the two germline ends. The CDR3 DNA sequence: TGCAGCGCGGGCAGGGGATCAAGGCAAGAGACCCAGTACTTC. Amino acid sequence: CSAGRGSRQETQYF. The whole variable domain, filled in from reference TRBV29-1 and TRBJ2-5, reads SAVISQKPSRDICQRGTSLTIQCQVDSQVTMMFWYRQQPGQSLTLIATANQGSEATYESGFVIDKFPISRPNLTFSTLTVSNMSPEDSSIYLCSAGRGSRQETQYFGPGTRLLVL.

Many counts were recorded for this clonotype. The chain combines TRBV13 with TRBJ2-7, with 7 bases identical to TRBD2. The CDR3 runs 14 residues. The germline V gene has CDR1 PRHDT and CDR2 FYEKMQ (reference sequence). J lost 2 bases, V lost 0 bases, and 1 base had no gene match. The CDR3 region is CASSLGREPYEQYF. CDR3 in DNA: TGTGCCAGCAGCTTAGGGCGGGAGCCCTACGAGCAGTACTTC.

This rearrangement joins TRBV20-1 to TRBJ1-4, with no clear D. The CDR3 consists of 14 residues. Trimming removed 0 bases at V and 5 bases at J, with 10 bases between. Germline V gene data show CDR1 as DFQATT and CDR2 as SNEGSKA (reference sequence). This CDR3 is CSARDSSRNEKLFF. For the CDR3, the DNA is TGCAGTGCTAGAGATAGCAGCCGGAATGAAAAACTGTTTTTT.

V is TRBV4-2 and J is TRBJ2-3; the D gene is possibly TRBD2 (5 bases). Germline V CDR1 and CDR2: LGHNA, YNFKEQ. The CDR3 runs to 16 residues. Trimming took off 5 bases at V and 3 bases at J, with 18 bases between the two ends. CDR3 in DNA: TGTGCCAGCAGCGTACGGGCCCAAGGAGGTACAGATACGCAGTATTTT. The encoded protein is CASSVRAQGGTDTQYF.

This chain uses TRBV18 with TRBJ2-5, with TRBD2 matching over 10 bases. The CDR3 sequence is 15 residues long. Losses at the gene ends were 3 bases for V and 5 bases for J; bases not matched to a gene: 6. Per germline, CDR1 KGHSH and CDR2 LQKENI. The CDR3 here is CASSPLAGVRETQYF. CDR3 bases: TGTGCCAGCTCACCCCTAGCGGGAGTGCGGGAGACCCAGTACTTC. The variable domain in full, with the rest retrieved from reference TRBV18 and TRBJ2-5, is NAGVMQNPRHLVRRRGQEARLRCSPMKGHSHVYWYRQLPEEGLKFMVYLQKENIIDESGMPKERFSAEFPKEGPSILRIQQVVRGDSAAYFCASSPLAGVRETQYFGPGTRLLVL.